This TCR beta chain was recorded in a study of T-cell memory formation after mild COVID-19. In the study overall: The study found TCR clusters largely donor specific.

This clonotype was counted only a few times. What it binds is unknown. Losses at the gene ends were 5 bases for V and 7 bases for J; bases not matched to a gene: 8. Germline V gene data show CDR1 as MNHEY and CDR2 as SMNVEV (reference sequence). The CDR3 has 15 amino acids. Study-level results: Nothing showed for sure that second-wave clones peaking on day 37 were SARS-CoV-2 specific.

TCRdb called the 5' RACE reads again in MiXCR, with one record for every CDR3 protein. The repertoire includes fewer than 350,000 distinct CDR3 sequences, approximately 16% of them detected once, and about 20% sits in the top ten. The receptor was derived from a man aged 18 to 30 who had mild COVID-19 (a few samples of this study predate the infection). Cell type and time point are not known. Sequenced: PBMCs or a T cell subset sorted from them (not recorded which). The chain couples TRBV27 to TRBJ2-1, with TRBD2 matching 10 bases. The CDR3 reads CASSRSGGAPNEQFF. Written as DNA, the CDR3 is TGTGCCAGCAGTAGGAGCGGGGGGGCCCCAAATGAGCAGTTCTTC.